Given below is one TCR beta chain in context. Its antigen specificity is not known. No much larger clone exists at a distance of one base, and base qualities are not known. Library prep was done by the immunoSEQ multiplex PCR assay. For the multiplex PCR, a mixture combining 60 forward primers for TCR Vbeta segments and 13 reverse primers for TCR Jbeta segments was used. Amplification of the CDR3 region of rearranged TCR beta genes was performed with a multiplex PCR assay on genomic DNA. The amplified TCR beta libraries were sequenced on the Illumina HiSeq System as 87-base-pair reads. Under the source paper's analysis protocol: A later analysis counted about 82 million unique TCR beta chains across the 650 to 700 repertoires, and some 12 million of these chains were shared by at least two donors. To remove PCR and sequencing errors, raw reads were error-corrected and collapsed into unique sequences using a nearest-neighbor algorithm that merged closely related sequences. To assign V, D and J gene segments, CDR3 sequences were aligned to IMGT reference sequences. For a sequence to be retained, at least a six-nucleotide match to both a V gene segment and a J gene segment was required. A rearrangement counted as productive if the CDR3 had no stop codons and remained in frame with V and J, and every other rearrangement counted as non-productive. CDR3 was defined by IMGT convention, running from the second conserved V-encoded cysteine to the conserved J-encoded phenylalanine. The earlier analysis of 550 to 650 of the donors excluded any sequence lacking an unambiguous match to a single V gene segment. An earlier analysis of fewer than 750 of the donors called V segments functional above 56.7% productive rearrangements and segregating when the between-donor standard deviation exceeded 5%. To diagnose cytomegalovirus status from the catalog of TCR beta chain sequences, a statistical classification framework was built. In a later analysis, TCR nucleotide sequences were compared against IMGT/GENE-DB human TR gene sequences so that V and J genes could be assigned. Using the TCRdist pipeline, a later analysis assigned CDR3 sequences along with most-parsimonious VDJ recombination scenarios. In a later analysis, every TCR beta chain was defined by the combination of its CDR3 amino acid sequence and its V-gene family, and reads without a unique V-gene family were dropped. As a way to deal with suspected cross-contamination and a sequencing artifact, a later analysis dropped 592 nucleotide sequences that were highly shared and had low generation probability. In a later analysis, a clonal expansion index was calculated for each public chain from normalized within-repertoire ranks of inferred template counts. In a later analysis, generation probabilities were computed using a VDJ recombination model fitted to out-of-frame rearrangements, and the results were checked against IGoR. Hypergeometric tests were used in a later analysis to score TCR-TCR, TCR-HLA and TCR-CMV co-occurrence, with a repertoire-size bias correction applied to the TCR pairs. A later analysis estimated false discovery rates by permuting HLA or CMV assignments 20 times. In a later analysis, co-occurring TCRs were grouped using DBSCAN, and TCRdist sequence similarity was added for clustering within HLA-allele-positive subsets. For co-occurrence clustering, repertoires with fewer than 30,000 or more than 120,000 public chains were excluded, along with roughly 5 repertoires with anomalous nucleotide sharing. The table comes from immuneACCESS by way of TCRdb, which keeps in-frame sequences with V and J called. Part of the clones is missing from these tables; in studies checked, under half for an unresolved V gene and the rest for unknown reasons. V and J calls plus clone size are reproduced from that table; the DNA served to infer D and trimming. The sample has more than 60,000 clones on record, roughly 88% of them singletons. Approximately 19% of the sample comes from the top ten.

The cohort comprised approximately 700 healthy bone marrow donors. Cohort members were all nominally healthy when sampled, although unrecorded immune exposures were likely present. The donor was CMV seropositive and belonged to the group of more than 250 seropositive cohort members. Each donor provided a peripheral blood sample, and peripheral blood mononuclear cells were used for TCR beta sequencing. The Qiagen DNeasy Blood Extraction Kit was used to extract genomic DNA from the blood cell samples. The data stem from a study of cytomegalovirus exposure and HLA in healthy donors (dated by TCRdb to 2017 to 2019). Background on the whole study: According to an earlier analysis of 587 of the donors, about 179 million T cells yielded over 100 million unique TCR beta sequences and around 280 Gb of sequence data. To study patterns of TCR occurrence, a later analysis re-analyzed previously published TCR beta repertoires from 700 or so donors and added high-resolution HLA genotyping. Both class I and class II loci were covered by HLA typing, at four-digit resolution. Rather than using new phenotypic data, the later analysis identified candidate immune exposures from TCR beta sequences and from how often those sequences occurred across donors. Four or five DR-DQ haplotypes were treated as single units for association and clustering because of strong linkage in the cohort. On average, approximately 250,000 unique TCR beta nucleotide sequences were sequenced per donor among a few hundred genotyped donors of the cohort, with roughly 20% of those sequences being non-productive. The genetic ancestry cluster associated with self-reported Caucasian donors included around 76% of the roughly 400 genotyped donors. The number of donors typed differed by locus, with roughly 620-630 for A, B, C, DRB1 and DQB1, more than 500 for DQA1, 600 to 610 for DPA1, and around 430 for DPB1. The study was designed to test whether signatures of past pathogen exposure could be identified by cataloging public T cell receptors. The study profiled the T cell repertoires of around 700 subjects by immunosequencing and related them to cytomegalovirus serostatus. Besides the first cohort of hundreds of subjects, a separate validation cohort made up of 120 different subjects was used. In an earlier analysis of a few hundred of the donors, high-throughput TCR beta sequencing was used to judge whether each TCR beta V gene segment behaved as functional or pseudogenic. Donor age, sex, ethnicity and CMV serostatus were compiled alongside the repertoire data. A later genetic analysis used genome-wide SNP genotypes for about 65% of the roughly 700 donors, treating that subset as a discovery cohort. Roughly 300 gigabases of sequencing data and around 80 million unique TCR sequences made up an early release that covered about 640 HLA-typed donors. All discovery cohort repertoires had been generated on a single sequencing platform. To predict cytomegalovirus infection status, the study combined high-throughput TCR immunosequencing, statistical association of individual TCRs with disease status, and machine learning.

Study-wide findings and limitations: An association between a missense DCLRE1C variant and V-gene and J-gene trimming of TCR beta chains was found in a later genetic analysis and replicated in an independent cohort. Presence/absence analyses assumed roughly uniform sequencing depth across donors, an assumption that may not hold. Because some donors lacked HLA typing at each locus, the association tests relied only on the typed subset. In a later analysis, the rate of TCR association differed among HLA loci, with DRB1 alleles having the most associated TCRs and HLA-C alleles having the fewest. When HLA alleles, especially DR and DQ, strongly co-occurred, attributing TCR associations to individual alleles was difficult. According to a later genetic analysis, donors in an Asian-associated ancestry cluster had fewer N-insertions in productive TCRs than the roughly 670-donor mean. Approximately 18 rarely observed V segments, including chromosome 9 orphons, were excluded from the earlier analysis of several hundred of the donors because counts were too low. Immune exposure information for the cohort was limited to CMV serostatus. Broadly in line with IMGT annotations, most TCR beta V segments showed up in productive rearrangements about 87% or about 30% of the time in an earlier analysis of around 550 of the donors. In a later analysis, several top co-occurrence clusters were reported to appear linked to parvovirus B19, influenza, CMV and Epstein-Barr virus. In a later analysis, HLA-associated TCR beta chains were found to be more clonally expanded and to have lower generation probabilities than equally common non-associated chains. A total of some 180 TCR beta chains were listed by the study as associated with cytomegalovirus. The sequencing pipeline was judged likely to have produced a cluster of highly shared sequence variants as a technical artifact. Because the 87-base-pair reads could not distinguish some IMGT-functional V segments, including TRBV6-2 and TRBV6-3, those segments were excluded. A further reported finding was that TCR beta sequences accurately predicted the HLA-A and HLA-B alleles for most subjects in the first cohort. The authors suggested that the approach could potentially be extended to other disease states and immunological phenotypes. Correlated functional status among segregating V segments might reflect linkage disequilibrium, but an unknown experimental factor could not be ruled out. Most TCR sequences were observed very rarely across donors, whereas some public TCRs were present in many individuals. According to a later analysis, most CMV-associated TCR beta chains appeared to be HLA-restricted, and the HLA associations seemed to be driven largely by CMV exposure. Only TCR beta chains were sequenced in this cohort, and the absence of alpha or paired-chain data limited detectable features. The classifier was reported to diagnose cytomegalovirus status with high specificity and sensitivity in both the original cohort and the validation cohort. In vitro tests confirmed that three of the cytomegalovirus-associated TCR beta chains recognize cytomegalovirus antigens. In a later analysis, over 15,000 TCR beta sequences were associated with specific HLA alleles at a false discovery rate of 0.05.

The V end loses 1 base and the J end loses 2 bases, and a stretch of 10 bases separates them. The CDR3 sequence holds 14 residues, the cysteine and phenylalanine included. Solely the CDR3 DNA is kept, with 42 bases framed from the first base. CDR1 and CDR2 are drawn from the germline V gene: SGHRS, YFSETQ. Rearrangement joined TRBV5-1 to TRBJ2-7, with TRBD2 as a weak D call on 7 bases. Sequencing used PBMCs. The sequence derives from a man aged 65 to 79 in good health and CMV-seropositive. The CDR3 region reads CASSLRGAAYEQYF. The DNA sequence is TGCGCCAGCAGCTTGCGGGGGGCCGCCTACGAGCAGTACTTC.